This entry concerns a single T cell receptor (beta chain). Antigen: not known. PCR involved 60 Vbeta and 13 Jbeta primers. Produced via immunoSEQ multiplex PCR; TCRdb's table is partial and in-frame only. The data hold some 74,000 clones, with around 80% observed a single time. The data originate from a study of cytomegalovirus exposure and HLA in healthy donors. About the research overall: Membership in the Caucasian-associated ancestry cluster was found for 75% to 90% of roughly 360 genotyped donors.

Study findings and constraints: Evidence from a later analysis indicated that most CMV-associated TCR beta chains looked HLA-restricted. Cytomegalovirus status was reportedly diagnosed by the classifier with high sensitivity and specificity.

The germline V and J ends were trimmed by 8 bases and 0 bases, with 11 bases remaining between them. CDR1 MRHNA and CDR2 SNTAGT come from the germline V gene. The CDR3 is 14 amino acids. The sample was PBMCs. This TCR was recovered from a male donor in good health and CMV-seronegative. The rearrangement joins TRBV6-4 to TRBJ2-1, with D possibly matching TRBD1 (6 bases). The CDR3 DNA follows: TGTGCCAGCGTCTCGGACAGCTCCTACAATGAGCAGTTCTTC. It codes for CASVSDSSYNEQFF.